The rows below give T cell receptor beta chains drawn from one sample of a study of OX40 agonist ivuxolimab in advanced cancers. TCRdb keeps only in-frame clones here, not all; method: immunoSEQ multiplex PCR. In the table there are approximately 27,000 clones, roughly 87% of which are singletons. The sample was CD4+ or CD8+ T cells sorted from blood, taken in a trial of the OX40 agonist ivuxolimab. The receptors shown here come from an adult with an advanced solid tumor such as melanoma, head and neck, liver or kidney cancer. The CDR3 runs from the conserved cysteine through the conserved F or W. The D gene is left open where the match is weak. Only some rows state a clone size, as once, few, many or a class for expanded clones.

-	TRBV7-9	-	TRBJ2-2	16	CASSLSQGGDTGELFF	TGTGCCAGCAGCTTATCCCAGGGTGGGGACACCGGGGAGCTGTTTTTT
-	TRBV11-2	-	TRBJ1-2	14	CASSHDRRNYGYTF	TGTGCCAGCAGCCATGACAGAAGAAACTATGGCTACACCTTC
-	TRBV11-2	-	TRBJ2-3	16	CASSLFSEMLADTQYF	TGTGCCAGCAGCTTATTTAGCGAGATGTTGGCAGATACGCAGTATTTT
TRBD2	TRBV29-1	-	TRBJ2-7	15	CSVEGSGGQSYEQYF	TGCAGCGTTGAAGGTAGCGGGGGACAGTCGTACGAGCAGTACTTC
-	TRBV14	-	TRBJ2-3	15	CASSQNYGRTDTQYF	TGTGCCAGCAGCCAGAATTACGGGCGCACAGATACGCAGTATTTT
-	TRBV6-1	-	TRBJ2-1	12	CASLFLVTEQFF	TGTGCCAGCTTATTTCTAGTCACTGAGCAGTTCTTC
-	TRBV7-9	few	TRBJ2-7	13	CASSLATSYEQYF	TGTGCCAGCAGCTTAGCAACCTCCTACGAGCAGTACTTC
-	TRBV27	-	TRBJ2-5	16	CASSWAGQGTRETQYF	TGTGCCAGCAGTTGGGCGGGTCAGGGTACCCGGGAGACCCAGTACTTC
TRBD2	TRBV5-1	-	TRBJ2-1	18	CASSLGLAGGLSYNEQFF	TGCGCCAGCAGCTTGGGACTAGCGGGAGGCTTGTCCTACAATGAGCAGTTCTTC
-	TRBV2	medium-sized	TRBJ2-7	14	CASSGYTGSYEQYF	TGTGCCAGCAGTGGGTATACAGGGTCCTACGAGCAGTACTTC
-	TRBV6-5	-	TRBJ2-7	13	CASSYSASGEQYF	TGTGCCAGCAGTTACTCGGCCTCAGGGGAGCAGTACTTC
-	TRBV28	-	TRBJ2-3	11	CASSSGLTQYF	TGTGCCAGCAGCTCCGGTCTTACGCAGTATTTT
TRBD1	TRBV28	-	TRBJ2-6	16	CASSLITGGTTNVLTF	TGTGCCAGCAGCCTTATCACAGGGGGCACGACCAACGTCCTGACTTTC
TRBD1	TRBV6-5	once	TRBJ1-2	15	CASSSLTGVAYGYTF	TGTGCCAGCAGTTCCCTTACAGGGGTGGCCTATGGCTACACCTTC
-	TRBV27	-	TRBJ2-7	12	CASSPSSYEQYF	TGTGCCAGCAGTCCTAGCTCCTACGAGCAGTACTTC
TRBD1	TRBV27	-	TRBJ2-7	15	CASSQGTGGSYEQYF	TGTGCCAGCAGCCAAGGGACAGGGGGCTCCTACGAGCAGTACTTC
-	TRBV9	once	TRBJ2-1	13	CASSETGWNEQFF	TGTGCCAGCAGCGAAACGGGGTGGAATGAGCAGTTCTTC
-	TRBV27	-	TRBJ1-1	13	CASRAGRTTEAFF	TGTGCCAGCAGGGCAGGGCGGACCACTGAAGCTTTCTTT
-	TRBV5-4	-	TRBJ2-7	13	CASSLRGSNEQYF	TGTGCCAGCAGCTTACGAGGGTCCAACGAGCAGTACTTC
TRBD2	TRBV27	once	TRBJ2-5	17	CASSLLPLAGVGETQYF	TGTGCCAGCAGTTTACTTCCCCTAGCGGGAGTAGGAGAGACCCAGTACTTC
-	TRBV7-6	-	TRBJ1-4	15	CASSLVGYKGEKLFF	TGTGCCAGCAGCTTAGTGGGATACAAAGGGGAAAAACTGTTTTTT
-	TRBV11-2	-	TRBJ2-7	16	CASSSGGGGFHYEQYF	TGTGCCAGCAGCTCCGGTGGCGGTGGCTTCCACTACGAGCAGTACTTC
TRBD1	TRBV9	-	TRBJ2-2	16	CASSVGTGVFSGELFF	TGTGCCAGCAGCGTAGGGACAGGGGTGTTTTCCGGGGAGCTGTTTTTT
-	TRBV25-1	-	TRBJ2-1	12	CASSELGNEQFF	TGTGCCAGCAGTGAATTGGGGAATGAGCAGTTCTTC
-	TRBV4-1	-	TRBJ2-7	15	CASSPGAGKTYEQYF	TGCGCCAGCAGCCCAGGCGCGGGGAAGACCTACGAGCAGTACTTC
-	TRBV11-2	-	TRBJ2-2	19	CASSSIGAGPVSWTGELFF	TGTGCCAGCAGCTCCATAGGGGCAGGGCCTGTTAGTTGGACCGGGGAGCTGTTTTTT